What follows describes a single TCR beta chain. This sample was included in a study of monozygotic twins with inflammatory bowel disease. The authors made each sample's cDNA in eight separate reactions. UMIs bearing a 6-nucleotide sample barcode were added through template switching. Following a re-call of the 5' RACE reads, TCRdb has one entry per CDR3 protein and lacks DNA. Its table records some 170,000 distinct CDR3 sequences. CDR1 and CDR2 (germline): SGHTA, FQGNSA. The CDR3 is made up of 15 amino acids. This receptor was taken from a human donor with ulcerative colitis or Crohn's disease, or a healthy co-twin of an affected twin (not recorded which). The material sequenced was blood. The chain employs TRBV7-2 and TRBJ1-5; TCRdb calls TRBD1, which cannot be checked without DNA. The CDR3 is CASSLAQGSNQPQHF.